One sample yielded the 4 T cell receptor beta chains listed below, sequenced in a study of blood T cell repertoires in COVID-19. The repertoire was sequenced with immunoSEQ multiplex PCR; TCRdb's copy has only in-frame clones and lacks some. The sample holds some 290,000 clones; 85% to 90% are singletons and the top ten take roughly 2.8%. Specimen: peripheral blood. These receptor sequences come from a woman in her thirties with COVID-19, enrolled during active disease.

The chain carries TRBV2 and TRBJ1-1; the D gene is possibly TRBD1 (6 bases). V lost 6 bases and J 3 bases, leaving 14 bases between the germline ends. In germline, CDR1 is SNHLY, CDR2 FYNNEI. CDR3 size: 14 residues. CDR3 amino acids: CASSKQGGDTEAFF. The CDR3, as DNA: TGTGCCAGCAGCAAACAGGGTGGGGACACTGAAGCTTTCTTT.

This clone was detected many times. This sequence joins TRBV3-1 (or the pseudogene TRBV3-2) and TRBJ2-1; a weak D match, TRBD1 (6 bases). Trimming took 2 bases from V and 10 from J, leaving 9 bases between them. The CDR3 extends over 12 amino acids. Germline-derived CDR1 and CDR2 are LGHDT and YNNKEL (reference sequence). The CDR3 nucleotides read TGTGCCAGCAGCCAATGGGACACCGAGCAGTTCTTC. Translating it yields CASSQWDTEQFF.

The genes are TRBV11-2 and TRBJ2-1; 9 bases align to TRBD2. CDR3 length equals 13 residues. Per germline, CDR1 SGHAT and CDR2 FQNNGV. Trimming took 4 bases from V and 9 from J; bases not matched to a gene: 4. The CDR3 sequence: CASSSGLAAEQFF. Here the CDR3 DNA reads TGTGCCAGCAGCTCGGGACTAGCAGCTGAGCAGTTCTTC.

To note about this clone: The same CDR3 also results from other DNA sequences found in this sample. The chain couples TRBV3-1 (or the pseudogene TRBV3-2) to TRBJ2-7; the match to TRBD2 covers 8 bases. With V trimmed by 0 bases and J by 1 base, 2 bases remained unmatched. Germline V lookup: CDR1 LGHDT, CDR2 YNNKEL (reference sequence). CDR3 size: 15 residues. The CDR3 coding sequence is TGTGCCAGCAGCCAAGACGCTAGCGGGTCCTACGAGCAGTACTTC. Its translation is CASSQDASGSYEQYF.